Detailed here is one T cell receptor beta chain. This clone was detected once. Its antigen specificity is not known. No base quality information exists; no much larger clone differs at one position. These data originate in a study of CD8+ T cells in alopecia areata (dated by TCRdb to 2017 to 2018). A note on the overall study: In both human patients and the C3H/HeJ mouse model, the study applied high-throughput TCRbeta sequencing to look at T cell clonal expansion in alopecia areata. Human TCRbeta sequencing covered scalp tissue and sorted CD4+ and CD8+ peripheral blood T cells from patchy and totalis/universalis alopecia areata patients and healthy controls. Scalp clonality was compared across normal scalp (n=4), patchy alopecia areata scalp (n=8), and alopecia totalis/universalis scalp (n=8). The RNA source kit depended on sample type: the PAXgene miRNA kit for fixed scalp, the miRNeasy kit for PBMCs, and the RNeasy kit for mouse skin. TCRbeta CDR3 regions were amplified by immunoSEQ multiplex PCR using 35 Vbeta forward and 13 Jbeta reverse primers. Study-wide findings and limitations: Scalp TCR repertoire analysis is complicated because resident alphabeta T cells in normal human skin are also sequenced, whereas mouse skin is dominated by gammadelta T cells. Compared with mice, TCR sequences shared between patients were less clear, possibly partly because of HLA diversity across the patient population. Compared with normal scalp, lesional scalp, particularly in alopecia totalis/universalis, had higher clonality and more expanded CD8+ clones, which suggests antigenic drive.

PBMCs were isolated by density centrifugation and stained for CD3, CD4 and CD8, after which CD4+ and CD8+ T cells were sorted on a FACSAria. Unaffected controls provided scalp biopsies and blood samples. Libraries came from the immunoSEQ multiplex PCR assay. RNA was extracted from all samples and reverse transcribed into cDNA, which served as template for TCR sequencing. SuperScript III was used for first-strand cDNA synthesis, primed with a 2:1 mix of oligo-dT and random hexamers. Amplification bias was assessed with a synthetic immune receptor repertoire, and residual bias was removed computationally. As for the authors' bioinformatics: After raw reads were preprocessed to remove errors, the CDR3 was defined following IMGT conventions as running from the conserved cysteine to phenylalanine. Clonality was computed by normalizing Shannon entropy by log2 of the number of productive unique TCRs and subtracting the result from 1. CD4 or CD8 identity of scalp clones was inferred by cross-referencing scalp TCRbeta sequences with sorted blood CD4 and CD8 repertoires. What TCRdb holds here is the immuneACCESS table cut down to in-frame rearrangements. Part of the clones is not present; checked against another copy, under half of the missing clones reflect an unresolved V gene, and the others are unexplained. V and J calls and clone size are as listed in that table; D and trimming were resolved from the DNA. This sample is represented by 100,000 to 150,000 clones; approximately 60% of them were singletons. The ten biggest clones cover 2.8% of the sample.

The CDR3 has 11 amino acids, counting the end cysteine and phenylalanine. The retained sequence is limited to the CDR3, 33 bases, with the frame set at the first base. Reading the germline V gene (reference sequence) gives CDR1 DFQATT and CDR2 SNEGSKA. V is cut by 4 bases and J by 5 bases, and the space between the germline ends is 9 bases. The sequence was collected from a human donor in good health. The rearranged segments are TRBV20-1 and TRBJ2-7; TRBD1 might be the D gene, on 6 matching bases. Sequenced sample: CD4+ T cells sorted from blood. CDR3 region: CSAKGVNEQYF. The base sequence is TGCAGTGCTAAGGGGGTCAACGAGCAGTACTTC.